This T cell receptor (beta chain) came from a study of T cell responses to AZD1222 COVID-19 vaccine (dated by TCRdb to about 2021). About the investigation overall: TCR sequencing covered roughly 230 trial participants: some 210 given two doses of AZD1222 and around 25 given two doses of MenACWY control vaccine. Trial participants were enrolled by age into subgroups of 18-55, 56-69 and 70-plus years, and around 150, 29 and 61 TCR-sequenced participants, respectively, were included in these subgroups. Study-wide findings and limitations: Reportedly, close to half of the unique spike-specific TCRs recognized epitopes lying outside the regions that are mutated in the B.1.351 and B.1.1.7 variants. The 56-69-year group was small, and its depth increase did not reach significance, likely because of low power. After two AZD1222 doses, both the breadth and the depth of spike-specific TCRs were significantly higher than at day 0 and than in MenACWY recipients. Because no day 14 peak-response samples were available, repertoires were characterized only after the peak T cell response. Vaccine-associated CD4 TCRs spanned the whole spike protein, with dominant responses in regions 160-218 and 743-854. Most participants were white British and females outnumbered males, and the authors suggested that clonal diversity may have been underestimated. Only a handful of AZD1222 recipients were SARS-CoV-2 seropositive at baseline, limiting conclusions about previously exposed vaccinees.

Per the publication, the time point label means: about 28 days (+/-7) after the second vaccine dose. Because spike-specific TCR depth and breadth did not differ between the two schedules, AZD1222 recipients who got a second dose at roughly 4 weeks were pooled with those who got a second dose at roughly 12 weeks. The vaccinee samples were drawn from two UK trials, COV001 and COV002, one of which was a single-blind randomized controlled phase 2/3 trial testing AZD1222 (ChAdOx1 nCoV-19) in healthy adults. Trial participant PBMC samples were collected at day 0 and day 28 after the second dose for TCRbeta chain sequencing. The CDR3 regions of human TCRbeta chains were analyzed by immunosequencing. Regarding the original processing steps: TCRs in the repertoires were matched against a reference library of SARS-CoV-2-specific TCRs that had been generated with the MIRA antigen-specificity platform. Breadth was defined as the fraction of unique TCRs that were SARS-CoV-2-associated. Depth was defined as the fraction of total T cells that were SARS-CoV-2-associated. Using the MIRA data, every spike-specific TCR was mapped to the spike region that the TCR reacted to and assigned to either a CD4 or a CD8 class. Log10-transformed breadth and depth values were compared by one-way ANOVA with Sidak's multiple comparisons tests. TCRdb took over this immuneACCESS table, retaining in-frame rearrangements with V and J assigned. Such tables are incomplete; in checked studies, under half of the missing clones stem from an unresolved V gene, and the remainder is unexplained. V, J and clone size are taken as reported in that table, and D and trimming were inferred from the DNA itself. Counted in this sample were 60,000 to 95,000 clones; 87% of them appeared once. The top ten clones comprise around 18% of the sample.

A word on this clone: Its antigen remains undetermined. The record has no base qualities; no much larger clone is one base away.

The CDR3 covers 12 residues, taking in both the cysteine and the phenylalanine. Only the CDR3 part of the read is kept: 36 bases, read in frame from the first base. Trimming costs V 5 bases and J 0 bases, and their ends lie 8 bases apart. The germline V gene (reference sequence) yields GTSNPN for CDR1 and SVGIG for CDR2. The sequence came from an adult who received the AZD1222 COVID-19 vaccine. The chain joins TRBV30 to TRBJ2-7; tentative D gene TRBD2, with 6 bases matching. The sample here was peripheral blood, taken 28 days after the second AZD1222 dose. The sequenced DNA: TGTGCCTGGGGGGGGAGCTCCTACGAGCAGTACTTC. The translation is CAWGGSSYEQYF.